These 18 T cell receptor beta chains share one sample of origin, sequenced in a study of cytomegalovirus exposure and HLA in healthy donors. 13 Jbeta primers and 60 Vbeta primers were used for the PCR. Sequencing used immunoSEQ multiplex PCR; TCRdb keeps in-frame clones, though not all of them. There are approximately 170,000 clones in the sample; roughly four fifths occur only once, and around 1% lies in the top ten. Material for sequencing was PBMCs. These receptors were collected from a woman between 40 and 55 years old in good health and CMV-seronegative.

The chain uses TRBV29-1 and TRBJ2-6, with a tentative D call TRBD1 (6 bases). Germline-derived CDR1 and CDR2 are SQVTM and ANQGSEA. V was clipped by 6 bases and J by 4 bases, with 10 bases between them. This CDR3 contains 13 residues. The CDR3 sequence is CSVRGPGANVLTF. The CDR3, as DNA: TGCAGCGTCAGGGGCCCCGGGGCCAACGTCCTGACTTTC.

The chain recombines TRBV6-1 with TRBJ2-7, with D hard to call. Trimming removed 2 bases from V and 4 bases from J, with 3 bases in between. This CDR3 region has 11 residues. The germline V gene has CDR1 MNHNS and CDR2 SASEGT. The CDR3 sequence is CASSETYEQYF. CDR3 sequence (DNA): TGTGCCAGCAGTGAAACTTACGAGCAGTACTTC.

V and J are TRBV7-3 and TRBJ1-3; unclear D gene. V lost 4 bases and J lost 1, with 8 bases in between. The germline V gene encodes CDR1 SGHTA and CDR2 FQGTGA. CDR3 length: 14 residues. The CDR3 DNA reads TGTGCCAGCAGCTCCCCGGGGTCTGGAAACACCATATATTTT. Translated, it gives CASSSPGSGNTIYF.

V usage is TRBV5-1 and J usage is TRBJ2-5, with D tentatively TRBD2 (5 bases). The CDR3 runs 15 residues. With 0 bases removed from V and 5 bases from J, the gap between germline ends came to 14 bases. Germline assignment: CDR1 SGHRS and CDR2 YFSETQ. Here the CDR3 DNA reads TGCGCCAGCAGCTTGGAGGCTAGCTCCCATGAGACCCAGTACTTC. Translating it yields CASSLEASSHETQYF.

This chain links TRBV7-9 with TRBJ1-4, with 9 bases that match TRBD1. Germline-derived CDR1 and CDR2 are SEHNR and FQNEAQ (reference sequence). The CDR3 has 14 residues. The V gene end was trimmed by 6 bases and the J gene end by 6 bases; junction bases not matched to a gene: 5. The CDR3 sequence is CASSRDRVDEKLFF. CDR3 DNA sequence: TGTGCCAGCAGTCGGGACAGGGTGGATGAAAAACTGTTTTTT.

V gene TRBV13 combines with J gene TRBJ2-2; 7 bases match TRBD2. The length of the CDR3 is 15 residues. The germline gives CDR1 PRHDT, CDR2 FYEKMQ (reference sequence). The J segment lost 1 base and the V segment lost 2 bases, leaving 1 base of the junction unmatched. CDR3 residues: CASSLTSENTGELFF. DNA for the CDR3: TGTGCCAGCAGCTTAACTAGCGAGAACACCGGGGAGCTGTTTTTT. Variable domain in full (rest from reference TRBV13 and TRBJ2-2): AAGVIQSPRHLIKEKRETATLKCYPIPRHDTVYWYQQGPGQDPQFLISFYEKMQSDKGSIPDRFSAQQFSDYHSELNMSSLELGDSALYFCASSLTSENTGELFFGEGSRLTVL.

The genes are TRBV15 and TRBJ1-1; possible D gene TRBD1, 5 bases. CDR3 length: 15 amino acids. V was shortened by 5 bases and J by 0 bases, with 13 bases between the two germline ends. Per the germline V gene, CDR1 is LNHNV and CDR2 is YYDKDF (reference sequence). The CDR3 region is CATSVGHSMNTEAFF. In nucleotides, the CDR3 is TGTGCCACCAGCGTCGGACACAGCATGAACACTGAAGCTTTCTTT.

This sequence joins TRBV5-1 and TRBJ2-7; possibly TRBD2 for D (5 bases). There are 14 residues in the CDR3. V lost 4 bases and J lost 0, with 11 bases in between. The germline V gene has CDR1 SGHRS and CDR2 YFSETQ. CDR3 sequence reads: CASSPGGSSYEQYF. CDR3 in DNA: TGCGCCAGCAGCCCTGGAGGTAGCTCCTACGAGCAGTACTTC.

This chain links TRBV29-1 with TRBJ2-4; D is unresolved. The CDR3 extends over 12 amino acids. Looked up from germline, CDR1 is SQVTM and CDR2 is ANQGSEA. V lost 8 bases, J lost 6 bases, and 14 bases lay in between. CDR3 coding DNA: TGCAGCACGGGTGGCACGGGAAACATTCAGTACTTC. It translates to CSTGGTGNIQYF.

The V gene is TRBV7-2, the J gene TRBJ2-3; TRBD1 aligns across 9 bases. This CDR3 region has 15 residues. Trimming at V came to 5 bases and at J to 3 bases, leaving 6 bases not matched to a gene. Germline V gives CDR1 SGHTA, CDR2 FQGNSA. The CDR3 DNA reads TGTGCCAGCAGCCAGGACAGGGGAAGTACAGATACGCAGTATTTT. It specifies CASSQDRGSTDTQYF. Filled out from reference TRBV7-2 and TRBJ2-3, the complete variable domain reads GAGVSQSPSNKVTEKGKDVELRCDPISGHTALYWYRQSLGQGLEFLIYFQGNSAPDKSGLPSDRFSAERTGGSVSTLTIQRTQQEDSAVYLCASSQDRGSTDTQYFGPGTRLTVL.

The V gene is TRBV30, the J gene TRBJ2-6, with D perhaps matching TRBD2 (6 bases). Germline V CDR1 and CDR2: GTSNPN, SVGIG (reference sequence). The CDR3 loop spans 15 amino acids. Between the trimmed V and J ends, which lost 5 bases and 0 bases, there was a span of 11 bases. The CDR3 bases are TGTGCCTGGGGGGGACTCCTCTCTGGGGCCAACGTCCTGACTTTC. Translation gives CAWGGLLSGANVLTF.

This chain links TRBV30 with TRBJ1-2; tentative D call: TRBD1 (6 bases). This CDR3 is built from 13 residues. The germline CDR1 and CDR2 sequences are GTSNPN and SVGIG (reference sequence). Trimming left V 5 bases short and J 2 bases short, with 12 bases between. The CDR3 DNA reads TGTGCCTGGCAGGGGTCCCGCAACTATGGCTACACCTTC. Amino acid sequence: CAWQGSRNYGYTF.

The V call is TRBV9, the J call TRBJ2-1; 7 bases align to TRBD2. The V and J ends lost 3 bases and 5 bases, in that order; junction bases with no gene match: 11. CDR1 and CDR2 from the germline V gene are SGDLS and YYNGEE. The CDR3 is 16 residues long. As DNA, the CDR3 is TGTGCCAGCAGCGCACCCCGGGGGGATATTAACAATGAGCAGTTCTTC. Its protein is CASSAPRGDINNEQFF.

This clone turned up a few times. The CDR3, as DNA: TGTGCCAGCAGCTTAGAGCAATCCCAGTACTTC. Translation: CASSLEQSQYF. The chain is built from TRBV5-6 and TRBJ2-5; D gene ambiguous. Germline CDR1 reads SGHDT; CDR2 reads YYEEEE. With 2 bases removed from V and 9 bases from J, the gap between germline ends came to 8 bases. The CDR3 has 11 amino acids.

This clone was observed a single time. This sequence joins TRBV6-5 and TRBJ2-5; D gene uncertain. Germline CDR1 and CDR2: MNHEY and SVGAGI. Trimming removed 0 bases from V and 4 bases from J, with 9 bases in between. This CDR3 contains 14 residues. CDR3 residues: CASSYSNGRETQYF. The CDR3 DNA is TGTGCCAGCAGTTACTCGAATGGCCGAGAGACCCAGTACTTC.

The chain employs TRBV2 and TRBJ2-3; tentative D call: TRBD2 (7 bases). CDR1 and CDR2 (germline): SNHLY, FYNNEI. Trimming stripped 7 bases from V and 4 bases from J, with 15 bases between. The CDR3 spans 14 residues. The CDR3 region has the DNA TGTGCCAGCACTATGGGCGGGGGCGCAGATACGCAGTATTTT. The encoded protein is CASTMGGGADTQYF.

The chain combines TRBV6-1 with TRBJ1-2; TRBD1 matches 9 bases. This CDR3 has 16 amino acids. Trimming took 1 base from V and 4 from J; bases not matched to a gene: 7. Germline values: CDR1 MNHNS, CDR2 SASEGT. CDR3 bases: TGTGCCAGCAGTGAAGGGGGACAGGGCCTAGGCTATGGCTACACCTTC. Its protein is CASSEGGQGLGYGYTF.

The chain recombines TRBV5-1 with TRBJ2-7; TRBD2 aligns across 9 bases. V lost 4 bases and J lost 2; bases outside the gene matches: 4. Germline CDR1 is SGHRS and CDR2 is YFSETQ. The CDR3 spans 14 residues. DNA for the CDR3: TGCGCCAGCAGCATTAGCGGGAGAACCTACGAGCAGTACTTC. This translates into CASSISGRTYEQYF.